Listed below are T cell receptor beta chains from one sample, sequenced in a study of OX40 agonist ivuxolimab in advanced cancers. The table came from immunoSEQ multiplex PCR; TCRdb's copy has only in-frame clones and leaves some out. Of 65,000 to 75,000 clones listed, roughly nine tenths are singletons. Here the sequenced sample was CD4+ or CD8+ T cells sorted from blood, taken in a trial of the OX40 agonist ivuxolimab. These receptors all stem from an adult with an advanced solid tumor such as melanoma, head and neck, liver or kidney cancer. Each CDR3 is given with its conserved first and last residue. Fields, in order: clone size, J gene, V gene, D gene, CDR3 DNA, CDR3 protein. A D gene is named only where the DNA matches it firmly. The size of a clone is reported for some rows only, either as once, few or many, or as a class for expanded clones.

clone size: NA; J gene: TRBJ2-7; V gene: TRBV6-5; D gene: TRBD1; CDR3 DNA: TGTGCCAGCACGGGGACAGGGCTAACCTACGAGCAGTACTTC; CDR3 protein: CASTGTGLTYEQYF
clone size: NA; J gene: TRBJ2-5; V gene: TRBV12-5; D gene: NA; CDR3 DNA: TGTGCTAGTGGTTTGGGTACCGGACAGCCGGAGGAGACCCAGTACTTC; CDR3 protein: CASGLGTGQPEETQYF
clone size: NA; J gene: TRBJ1-3; V gene: TRBV30; D gene: TRBD1; CDR3 DNA: TGTGCCTGGAGTTTCCGGGACAGGCCCAAGACGGCTGGAAACACCATATATTTT; CDR3 protein: CAWSFRDRPKTAGNTIYF
clone size: NA; J gene: TRBJ2-7; V gene: TRBV5-4; D gene: TRBD1; CDR3 DNA: TGTGCCAGCAGCCGGGACAGCTACGAGCAGTACTTC; CDR3 protein: CASSRDSYEQYF
clone size: NA; J gene: TRBJ2-7; V gene: TRBV6-5; D gene: NA; CDR3 DNA: TGTGCCAGCAGTTCGACAGAGGCCGAGCAGTACTTC; CDR3 protein: CASSSTEAEQYF
clone size: NA; J gene: TRBJ1-2; V gene: TRBV5-4; D gene: NA; CDR3 DNA: TGTGCCAGCAGCTTGAGTACCGCTCCTAGCTACACCTTC; CDR3 protein: CASSLSTAPSYTF
clone size: NA; J gene: TRBJ2-1; V gene: TRBV7-9; D gene: TRBD2; CDR3 DNA: TGTGCCAGCAGCTTAGCCGGGAGGGCCAGAAATGAGCAGTTCTTC; CDR3 protein: CASSLAGRARNEQFF
clone size: NA; J gene: TRBJ2-1; V gene: TRBV29-1; D gene: TRBD1; CDR3 DNA: TGCAGCGTCCCACAGGGGGGCTCCTACAATGAGCAGTTCTTC; CDR3 protein: CSVPQGGSYNEQFF
clone size: NA; J gene: TRBJ2-6; V gene: TRBV5-4; D gene: TRBD1; CDR3 DNA: TGTGCCAGCAGCTCGACAGGGGCTGGGGCCAACGTCCTGACTTTC; CDR3 protein: CASSSTGAGANVLTF
clone size: NA; J gene: TRBJ1-2; V gene: TRBV6-5; D gene: NA; CDR3 DNA: TGTGCCAGTGGGGGGGCAAACTATGGCTACACCTTC; CDR3 protein: CASGGANYGYTF
clone size: medium-sized; J gene: TRBJ2-5; V gene: TRBV5-5; D gene: TRBD2; CDR3 DNA: TGTGCCAGCAGCTTGGGACTAGCTAGAGAGACCCAGTACTTC; CDR3 protein: CASSLGLARETQYF
clone size: NA; J gene: TRBJ2-3; V gene: TRBV5-1; D gene: NA; CDR3 DNA: TGCGCCAGCAGCTGGGTAGCGCATAGCACAGATACGCAGTATTTT; CDR3 protein: CASSWVAHSTDTQYF
clone size: NA; J gene: TRBJ2-5; V gene: TRBV10-1; D gene: TRBD2; CDR3 DNA: TGCGCCAGCAGTGAGTCGACTAGCGGGATAGAGACCCAGTACTTC; CDR3 protein: CASSESTSGIETQYF
clone size: once; J gene: TRBJ2-3; V gene: TRBV5-1; D gene: NA; CDR3 DNA: TGCGCCAGCAGCTTGGCCTCAACAGGTTATGCCGAAGATACGCAGTATTTT; CDR3 protein: CASSLASTGYAEDTQYF
clone size: NA; J gene: TRBJ2-7; V gene: TRBV6-5; D gene: NA; CDR3 DNA: TGTGCCAGCAGTTACCAGCCTAGGACCTACGAGCAGTACTTC; CDR3 protein: CASSYQPRTYEQYF
clone size: NA; J gene: TRBJ2-3; V gene: TRBV6-6; D gene: TRBD2; CDR3 DNA: TGTGCCAGCAGTATACCGGGACTAGCGGGAGATACGCAGTATTTT; CDR3 protein: CASSIPGLAGDTQYF
clone size: NA; J gene: TRBJ2-1; V gene: TRBV5-4; D gene: NA; CDR3 DNA: TGTGCCAGCAGCTCTGGCCCTAGCGACCCAGACAATGAGCAGTTCTTC; CDR3 protein: CASSSGPSDPDNEQFF
clone size: NA; J gene: TRBJ2-7; V gene: TRBV28; D gene: TRBD1; CDR3 DNA: TGTGCCAGCAGTTTTTACAGGGGAATTACCTACGAGCAGTACTTC; CDR3 protein: CASSFYRGITYEQYF
clone size: NA; J gene: TRBJ1-2; V gene: TRBV11-3; D gene: NA; CDR3 DNA: TGTGCCAGCAGCAAGACGACCGGGACACAAAGAGGCTATGGCTACACCTTC; CDR3 protein: CASSKTTGTQRGYGYTF
clone size: NA; J gene: TRBJ1-5; V gene: TRBV5-4; D gene: NA; CDR3 DNA: TGTGCCAGCAGCTTGGGCAGGGATCAGCCCCAGCATTTT; CDR3 protein: CASSLGRDQPQHF
clone size: NA; J gene: TRBJ1-5; V gene: TRBV10-3; D gene: TRBD1; CDR3 DNA: TGTGCCATCAGAGGACAGGGAAATCAGCCCCAGCATTTT; CDR3 protein: CAIRGQGNQPQHF
clone size: NA; J gene: TRBJ2-5; V gene: TRBV11-3; D gene: TRBD1; CDR3 DNA: TGTGCCAGCAGCTCGGCAGACAGGGACCAAGAGACCCAGTACTTC; CDR3 protein: CASSSADRDQETQYF
clone size: NA; J gene: TRBJ2-7; V gene: TRBV20-1; D gene: NA; CDR3 DNA: TGCAGTGCTACGGGGTACGAGCAGTACTTC; CDR3 protein: CSATGYEQYF
clone size: few; J gene: TRBJ2-7; V gene: TRBV30; D gene: TRBD1; CDR3 DNA: TGTGCCTGGAGCACCGGGACAGTTGAGGGCGAGCAGTACTTC; CDR3 protein: CAWSTGTVEGEQYF
clone size: NA; J gene: TRBJ2-2; V gene: TRBV19; D gene: TRBD1; CDR3 DNA: TGTGCCAGTAGTACTTGGGACAGGGGCACCGGGGAGCTGTTTTTT; CDR3 protein: CASSTWDRGTGELFF
clone size: few; J gene: TRBJ1-2; V gene: TRBV19; D gene: TRBD1; CDR3 DNA: TGTGCCAGTGCCCCGGACAGGTTGTCTCCTAACTATGGCTACACCTTC; CDR3 protein: CASAPDRLSPNYGYTF
clone size: NA; J gene: TRBJ2-5; V gene: TRBV9; D gene: TRBD2; CDR3 DNA: TGTGCCAGCAGCGAAGCGGCTAGCGGGAGTCCTCAATACCAAGAGACCCAGTACTTC; CDR3 protein: CASSEAASGSPQYQETQYF
clone size: NA; J gene: TRBJ2-1; V gene: TRBV6-6; D gene: TRBD2; CDR3 DNA: TGTGCCAGCAGTTATCCTAGCGGTTCTTACAATGAGCAGTTCTTC; CDR3 protein: CASSYPSGSYNEQFF
clone size: few; J gene: TRBJ1-2; V gene: TRBV5-1; D gene: NA; CDR3 DNA: TGCGCCAGCAGCTTGGCCCAGGGCGGTAACTATGGCTACACCTTC; CDR3 protein: CASSLAQGGNYGYTF
clone size: NA; J gene: TRBJ1-4; V gene: TRBV28; D gene: NA; CDR3 DNA: TGTGCCAGCAGCGAGGCTACAACTAATGAAAAACTGTTTTTT; CDR3 protein: CASSEATTNEKLFF
clone size: NA; J gene: TRBJ2-5; V gene: TRBV28; D gene: NA; CDR3 DNA: TGTGCCAGCAGTCTGGGGGCCCAAGAGACCCAGTACTTC; CDR3 protein: CASSLGAQETQYF
clone size: NA; J gene: TRBJ2-7; V gene: TRBV18; D gene: NA; CDR3 DNA: TGTGCCAGCTCACCACCCGCAGGGGCGGCCTACGAGCAGTACTTC; CDR3 protein: CASSPPAGAAYEQYF
clone size: NA; J gene: TRBJ1-5; V gene: TRBV5-6; D gene: NA; CDR3 DNA: TGTGCCAGCAGCCAGGCGGACCGCAATCAGCCCCAGCATTTT; CDR3 protein: CASSQADRNQPQHF
clone size: NA; J gene: TRBJ2-1; V gene: TRBV7-3; D gene: TRBD2; CDR3 DNA: TGTGCCAGCAGCTTAACGCGGGAGCCGGGGAATGAGCAGTTCTTC; CDR3 protein: CASSLTREPGNEQFF
clone size: NA; J gene: TRBJ1-6; V gene: TRBV5-1; D gene: NA; CDR3 DNA: TGCGCCAGCAGCTTGGATGGGGTTTGGCCCCTCCACTTT; CDR3 protein: CASSLDGVWPLHF
clone size: NA; J gene: TRBJ1-1; V gene: TRBV19; D gene: NA; CDR3 DNA: TGTGCCAGTAGTAGTAGGGAGACCTTGAACACTGAAGCTTTCTTT; CDR3 protein: CASSSRETLNTEAFF
clone size: NA; J gene: TRBJ1-1; V gene: TRBV7-9; D gene: NA; CDR3 DNA: TGTGCCAGCAGCTTAGATGAGGGGACTGAAGCTTTCTTT; CDR3 protein: CASSLDEGTEAFF